A single sample gave rise to the 19 T cell receptor beta chains below, sequenced in a study of cytomegalovirus exposure and HLA in healthy donors. Use of 60 Vbeta and 13 Jbeta primers characterized the PCR. The repertoire was sequenced with immunoSEQ multiplex PCR; TCRdb's copy has only in-frame clones and lacks some. The top ten hold over 2.5% of the sample, which has 160,000 or so clones, around 74% seen once. The specimen was PBMCs. These TCRs come from a female donor in good health and CMV-seronegative.

CDR3 in amino acids: CASSPQGADTEAFF. CDR3 bases: TGTGCCAGCTCACCCCAGGGGGCGGACACTGAAGCTTTCTTT. This chain joins TRBV18 and TRBJ1-1; 8 nucleotides match TRBD1. With 3 bases clipped from V and 3 bases from J, the junction kept 3 bases outside the gene matches. The germline CDR1 and CDR2 sequences are KGHSH and LQKENI. CDR3 length: 14 amino acids.

This clone appeared a single time. V and J are TRBV11-2 and TRBJ1-2; TRBD1 is a possible D gene (5 bases). Germline V lookup: CDR1 SGHAT, CDR2 FQNNGV. The germline V and J ends were trimmed by 0 bases and 8 bases, with 10 bases remaining between them. This CDR3 comprises 13 residues. DNA of the CDR3: TGTGCCAGCAGCTTAGAAGGGGCAGGGGGCTACACCTTC. This encodes CASSLEGAGGYTF.

In nucleotides, the CDR3 is TGTGCCAGCAGCCGGGAGCTTGTGAACACTGAAGCTTTCTTT. Amino acids: CASSRELVNTEAFF. The V gene is TRBV14, the J gene TRBJ1-1; D is ambiguous. Germline V gene lookup returns CDR1 SGHDN and CDR2 FVKESK. V was cut by 4 bases and J by 0 bases, with 9 bases left in between. This CDR3 has 14 residues.

The CDR3: CASGSGYTF. DNA for the CDR3: TGTGCCAGCGGCTCGGGCTACACCTTC. The V gene is TRBV6-4, the J gene TRBJ1-2; D ambiguous. CDR1 is MRHNA and CDR2 is SNTAGT in the germline V gene. The ends were cut back, 8 bases at V and 8 bases at J, with 6 bases in the middle. The CDR3 length is 9 residues.

The rearrangement uses TRBV28 and TRBJ2-1; 9 bases fit TRBD2. Germline CDR1 and CDR2: MDHEN and SYDVKM. J was trimmed by 7 bases and V by 3 bases; bases with no gene match: 10. The CDR3 has 16 residues. CDR3 DNA sequence: TGTGCCAGCAGTTTCTGGCGGCGGGAGGGCCAAAATGAGCAGTTCTTC. As protein: CASSFWRREGQNEQFF.

The J gene is TRBJ2-3, the V gene TRBV6-6; tentatively, D is TRBD1 (6 bases). The germline V gene encodes CDR1 MNHNY and CDR2 SVGAGI (reference sequence). This CDR3 has 15 residues. The germline V and J ends were trimmed by 6 bases and 1 base, with 14 bases remaining between them. CDR3 region: CASRAGDTRTDTQYF. The CDR3 DNA reads TGTGCCAGCAGGGCCGGGGACACTCGCACAGATACGCAGTATTTT.

CDR3 sequence (DNA): TGCGCCAGCAGCTTTGGCAGGGGGCAAAGTGAAGCTTTCTTT. This codes for CASSFGRGQSEAFF. This chain joins TRBV5-1 and TRBJ1-1; 8 bases map to TRBD1. The junction had 7 bases not matched to a gene; V was cut back by 2 bases and J by 7 bases. This CDR3 region has 14 residues. The V gene's germline CDR1 is SGHRS and CDR2 YFSETQ.

DNA for the CDR3: TGTGCCAGCAGCTTAGGTGGGCGGGGGAATGAAAAACTGTTTTTT. Protein product: CASSLGGRGNEKLFF. The genes are TRBV7-2 and TRBJ1-4; tentatively, D is TRBD1 (5 bases). The CDR3 is 15 residues long. V was clipped by 1 base and J by 5 bases, with 11 bases between them. Germline loops: CDR1 SGHTA, CDR2 FQGNSA.

The chain couples TRBV30 to TRBJ1-1; 9 bases agree with TRBD1. The CDR3 totals 12 residues. After removal of 8 bases from V and 4 bases from J, the junction contained 5 bases not matched to a gene. Germline V gene data show CDR1 as GTSNPN and CDR2 as SVGIG (reference sequence). The CDR3 nucleotides are TGTGCCCGAATGACAGGGGGCACTGAAGCTTTCTTT. It encodes CARMTGGTEAFF.

The chain recombines TRBV7-8 with TRBJ2-5, with TRBD1 matching 10 bases. The J call may be in error: the DNA end matches TRBJ2-7 better. The CDR3 consists of 16 residues. Germline CDR1 SGHVS, CDR2 FQNEAQ. DNA of the CDR3: TGTGCCAGCAGCTTAGAATGGGACAGGGGTCCCTACGAGCAGTACTTC. Protein sequence: CASSLEWDRGPYEQYF.

CDR3 region: CASSSGGLAGGPEETQYF. DNA of the CDR3: TGTGCCAGCAGCTCGGGGGGACTAGCGGGGGGGCCGGAGGAGACCCAGTACTTC. This chain links TRBV11-2 with TRBJ2-5, with 16 bases identical to TRBD2. Per germline, CDR1 SGHAT and CDR2 FQNNGV. Trimming at V came to 4 bases and at J to 5 bases, leaving 10 bases not matched to a gene. The CDR3 has 18 amino acids.

V gene TRBV5-1 combines with J gene TRBJ2-3, with D unclear. Trimming stripped 3 bases from V and 0 bases from J, with 5 bases between. The CDR3 is 13 residues long. Per the germline V gene, CDR1 is SGHRS and CDR2 is YFSETQ. CDR3 nucleotide sequence: TGCGCCAGCAGCTGGGCAAGCACAGATACGCAGTATTTT. This translates into CASSWASTDTQYF.

The V call is TRBV25-1, the J call TRBJ2-3; a possible D gene is TRBD1 (5 bases). CDR3 size: 15 residues. The V end was cut by 5 bases, the J end by 2 bases, with 14 bases between. CDR1 is MGHDK, CDR2 SYGVNS, per germline. CDR3 DNA: TGTGCCAGCAGTCCACCAGGGTATATCACAGATACGCAGTATTTT. Translated: CASSPPGYITDTQYF.

The rearrangement links TRBV6-1 to TRBJ2-3; TRBD1 aligns across 12 bases. The CDR3 is 14 residues long. Germline V CDR1 and CDR2: MNHNS, SASEGT. With V trimmed by 7 bases and J by 6 bases, 5 bases remained unmatched. The CDR3 DNA reads TGTGCCAGCATATCGGGACAGGGGGCCGATACGCAGTATTTT. Its translation: CASISGQGADTQYF.

This clone was recorded only once. This sequence joins TRBV5-1 and TRBJ2-5; a weak D match, TRBD1 (6 bases). The CDR3 contains 16 residues. Germline V lookup: CDR1 SGHRS, CDR2 YFSETQ. V lost 4 bases, J lost 4 bases, and 20 bases lay in between. The CDR3 reads CASSKSTGDNRETQYF. The CDR3 bases are TGCGCCAGCAGCAAATCGACAGGTGATAATCGAGAGACCCAGTACTTC.

The chain is built from TRBV6-9 and TRBJ1-2; TRBD1 matches 9 bases. J was trimmed by 8 bases and V by 4 bases; bases with no gene match: 8. Germline lookup yields CDR1 MNHGY and CDR2 SVAAGI. The CDR3 runs to 14 residues. The CDR3 loop is CASSLAQGANGYTF. As DNA, the CDR3 is TGTGCCAGCAGTTTAGCACAGGGGGCTAACGGCTACACCTTC.

A few counts support this clone. The rearrangement uses TRBV27 and TRBJ2-7; 7 bases agree with TRBD1. Germline V gene lookup returns CDR1 MNHEY and CDR2 SMNVEV (reference sequence). With 6 bases clipped from V and 0 bases from J, the junction kept 8 bases outside the gene matches. This CDR3 region has 15 residues. CDR3 sequence: CASRDRQGSSYEQYF. CDR3 nucleotides: TGTGCCAGCAGGGATAGACAGGGTAGCTCCTACGAGCAGTACTTC.

The chain joins TRBV4-1 to TRBJ2-7; TRBD1 agrees at 7 bases. Germline V gene data show CDR1 as MGHRA and CDR2 as YSYEKL. V dropped 2 bases and J dropped 4; count of bases not matched to a gene: 17. The CDR3 contains 18 residues. The CDR3 DNA follows: TGCGCCAGCAGCCAATCAGCTATAGGGGGCCTTATAGGGTACGAGCAGTACTTC. Its protein product is CASSQSAIGGLIGYEQYF.

This clone was observed once. The chain couples TRBV6-5 to TRBJ2-7; 10 nucleotides match TRBD1. The CDR3 covers 15 residues. Germline V gene data show CDR1 as MNHEY and CDR2 as SVGAGI. Trimming removed 0 bases from V and 5 bases from J; junction bases left unmatched: 4. The CDR3, as DNA: TGTGCCAGCAGTTACTCCGGGACAGGGGACCACGAGCAGTACTTC. Its protein product is CASSYSGTGDHEQYF.